Listed here are 8 T cell receptor beta chains from one sample, sequenced in a study of T cells in Graves' hyperthyroidism and ophthalmopathy. Amplification yielded TCR beta CDR3 regions, with RNA transcripts as the source. HTBI primers were employed in a first-round RT-PCR of the TCR CDR3. From the multiplex PCR reads, TCRdb called clonotypes with MiXCR, one entry per CDR3 protein. The sample shows roughly 500,000 distinct CDR3 sequences, approximately 14% of them seen only once. The sequenced sample consisted of blood. These receptor sequences come from a woman aged 25 to 45 with Graves' hyperthyroidism that later progressed to Graves' ophthalmopathy.

This clonotype has a count of ten or more. The chain carries TRBV11-2 and TRBJ2-3, with D unresolved. Germline V gene sequence: CDR1 SGHAT, CDR2 FQNNGV. Between the trimmed V and J ends, which lost 5 bases and 2 bases, there was a span of 5 bases. CDR3 length: 12 residues. CDR3 amino acids: CASSQDTDTQYF. The CDR3 DNA reads as TGTGCCAGCAGCCAAGACACAGATACGCAGTATTTT.

This clonotype was seen at least ten times. This rearrangement joins TRBV5-4 to TRBJ2-3, with a possible D match to TRBD1 (6 bases). Germline V gene sequence: CDR1 SGHNT, CDR2 YYREEE (reference sequence). V lost 2 bases, J lost 5 bases, and 18 bases lay in between. The CDR3 consists of 16 residues. Here the CDR3 reads CASSFPLGGSVDTQYF. The CDR3, as DNA: TGTGCCAGCAGCTTCCCTTTAGGGGGATCGGTAGATACGCAGTATTTT. The full variable domain, rest sourced from reference TRBV5-4 and TRBJ2-3, is ETGVTQSPTHLIKTRGQQVTLRCSSQSGHNTVSWYQQALGQGPQFIFQYYREEENGRGNFPPRFSGLQFPNYSSELNVNALELDDSALYLCASSFPLGGSVDTQYFGPGTRLTVL.

This clonotype was detected ten times or more. The chain is built from TRBV5-1 and TRBJ2-1; TRBD1 agrees at 7 bases. V trimming: 1 base; J trimming: 7 bases; junction bases outside the gene matches: 11. The CDR3 totals 16 residues. Germline V gives CDR1 SGHRS, CDR2 YFSETQ. In nucleotides, the CDR3 is TGCGCCAGCAGCTTGTACCGACAGGGTATCAAGAATGAGCAGTTCTTC. Translated: CASSLYRQGIKNEQFF.

This clonotype was detected ten times or more. CDR3 DNA sequence: TGTGCCAGCAGCCGGGGACTAGCGGGAGTCTCCTACGAGCAGTACTTC. Its protein is CASSRGLAGVSYEQYF. V gene TRBV12-3 or TRBV12-4 combines with J gene TRBJ2-7; TRBD2 matches at 14 bases. V lost 6 bases, J lost 0 bases, and 4 bases stayed unmatched. The CDR3 consists of 16 residues.

This clonotype was recorded at least ten times. The genes are TRBV6-2 or TRBV6-3 and TRBJ2-1; D remains unclear. This CDR3 is built from 13 residues. Germline V gives CDR1 MNHEY, CDR2 SVGEGT. V gave up 6 bases and J gave up 1 base, with 7 bases separating them. CDR3 loop: CASRATSYNEQFF. CDR3 in DNA: TGTGCCAGCAGGGCCACTTCCTACAATGAGCAGTTCTTC.

The table lists this clonotype with many counts. This chain joins TRBV28 and TRBJ2-1; D is tentatively TRBD1 or TRBD2 (6 bases each). The CDR3 length is 15 residues. Germline assignment: CDR1 MDHEN and CDR2 SYDVKM. Trimming took off 3 bases at V and 8 bases at J, with 17 bases between the two ends. CDR3 DNA sequence: TGTGCCAGCAGTTTGGAAAGGGGGGCGGCGTATGAGCAGTTCTTC. This sequence encodes CASSLERGAAYEQFF.

There are many counts of this clonotype. This chain uses TRBV11-1 with TRBJ2-1; 8 nucleotides align to TRBD2. Germline lookup yields CDR1 SGHAT and CDR2 FQDESV (reference sequence). V shed 5 bases and J 8 bases; nucleotides not matched to a gene: 17. The CDR3 covers 17 residues. The CDR3 DNA reads as TGTGCCAGCAGCCCCCTCCCAGGCCCACTAGCGGCATATGAGCAGTTCTTC. It specifies CASSPLPGPLAAYEQFF.

The rearrangement uses TRBV6-8 and TRBJ2-3; 7 nucleotides align to TRBD1. Germline V gene data show CDR1 as MNHGY and CDR2 as SAAAGT. There are 13 residues in the CDR3. V shed 10 bases and J 5 bases; nucleotides not matched to a gene: 9. Written as DNA, the CDR3 is TGTGCCACCCGACAGGGCGGCCGAGATACGCAGTATTTT. Amino acids: CATRQGGRDTQYF.